This TCR beta chain was recorded in a study of patients and donors after allogeneic stem cell transplantation. The CDR3 covers 15 residues. V gave up 3 bases and J gave up 4 bases; unmatched junction bases: 4. TCRdb re-called the RT-PCR reads through MiXCR, storing one row per CDR3 protein. The table has around 17,000 distinct CDR3 sequences, under 35% seen once. This clonotype was observed a single time. Sequenced material: blood, either unsorted or a sorted T cell fraction (not recorded which). The TCR comes from a human donor who was either an allogeneic HSCT recipient or a stem cell or donor lymphocyte infusion donor (not recorded which). It is not recorded whose cells these are; they may come from a transplant donor. The chain joins TRBV12-3 or TRBV12-4 to TRBJ2-1, with TRBD1 identical over 9 bases. As DNA, the CDR3 is TGTGCCAGCAGTTTTCCGGGACAGGGTTACAATGAGCAGTTCTTC. Protein product: CASSFPGQGYNEQFF.